The subject of this entry is one T cell receptor (beta chain). The sample comes from a study of blood T cell repertoires in COVID-19. Study-level information: Samples taken during acute and convalescent COVID-19 were collected in the United States, Italy and Spain. PBMCs, B-cell-depleted T cells, or T cells provided the cDNA or gDNA that made up the material.

Original methodology: How many nucleated cells were present was estimated from reference gene primer amplification. Sequenced by immunoSEQ multiplex PCR; TCRdb stores in-frame clones only, minus some. V, J and clone size are those of that table, while D and trimming were read from the DNA. The table includes some 160,000 clones, 89% detected once. CDR1 ENHRY and CDR2 SYGVKD come from the germline V gene. The CDR3 spans 15 residues. The ends lost 6 bases at V and 8 bases at J; junction bases unmatched: 14. The sequence came from a man between 60 and 75 years old with acute or convalescent COVID-19. The sample taken for sequencing was peripheral blood. The rearrangement uses TRBV10-3 and TRBJ1-2; 8 bases are a match to TRBD1. CDR3 loop: CAIRQSPRTGTGYTF. The CDR3 DNA reads TGTGCCATCAGGCAATCGCCACGGACAGGGACCGGCTACACCTTC.